This T cell receptor (beta chain) was documented in a study of cytomegalovirus exposure and HLA in healthy donors. Produced via immunoSEQ multiplex PCR; TCRdb's table is partial and in-frame only. The profile covers some 120,000 clones, with roughly 84% appearing a single time and 2.1% taken by the ten largest. Germline CDR1 and CDR2: SGHVS and FQNEAQ. The V gene lost 3 bases and the J gene lost 8 bases, with 13 bases spanning the gap. This CDR3 spans 13 amino acids. The TCR comes from a woman younger than 45 in good health and CMV-seronegative. V is TRBV7-8 and J is TRBJ1-2; D gene unclear. What was sequenced was PBMCs. CDR3 region: CASSFDAGRGYTF. The CDR3 coding sequence is TGTGCCAGCAGCTTCGATGCGGGCCGGGGCTACACCTTC.